This T cell receptor (beta chain) was sequenced in a study of blood T cell repertoires in COVID-19 (dated by TCRdb to 2019 to 2021). General notes on the study: Samples from collaborators originated in the United States, Italy and Spain and spanned both the acute and convalescent phases of COVID-19. A freely available public database, intended as a resource for researchers studying the immune response to SARS-CoV-2, is where the repertoires were released. The sample metadata nearly always contained a de-identified subject ID, COVID-19 status, age in years and sex. The prospective study material was composed of cDNA or gDNA derived from T cells, B-cell-depleted T cells, or PBMCs. Deeply sampled blood TCRbeta repertoires from subjects exposed to, actively infected with, or recovered from COVID-19 were included in the dataset. Samples came from the ongoing ImmuneRACE study (first 160 participants) plus 1,254 subjects from 6 global collaborators. HLA class I and class II types, where available, came from metadata supplied by the sample provider rather than from assay-based typing.

Overall results and qualifications from the work: How much clinical and demographic metadata was included differed by source and by participant, and the metadata was provided uncurated.

Note on this clone: Its specific antigen is unknown. No base qualities exist here, and no much larger clone lies one base off it.

TCRbeta CDR3 regions were amplified from genomic DNA by means of the immunoSEQ Assay, a bias-controlled multiplex PCR. The published analysis was carried out like this. The number of nucleated cells in each sample was estimated by amplification of reference gene primers within the assay. To quantify the absolute abundance of each unique TCRbeta CDR3 rearrangement, sequence reads were collapsed and filtered. Productive Simpson clonality was computed per sample as the square root of Simpson's diversity index over productive rearrangements. The immuneACCESS repertoire file appears here via TCRdb, limited to in-frame rearrangements. These files lack a portion of the clones; in checked studies, under half of the deficit traces to unresolved V genes, and the cause of the others is not known. D and trimming come from the DNA, and the V and J calls and clone size come from that table. This sample lists about 330,000 clones; about 82% were detected once. Of the sample, around 1.5% is held by the ten largest clones.

Each collaborating institution followed its own protocols to collect whole blood in K2EDTA tubes. For TCRbeta analysis, collaborator samples were shipped as frozen whole blood, as isolated PBMCs, or as DNA extracted from either sample type. The origin of this receptor is a woman in her forties or fifties with acute or convalescent COVID-19. Sequencing used peripheral blood.

The bases read TGTGCCAGCAGGGCTACAGGGATCAATGAGCAGTTCTTC. This encodes CASRATGINEQFF. The V gene is TRBV14 and the J gene is TRBJ2-1; TRBD1 is a possible D gene, resting on 6 matching bases. The germline V gene supplies CDR1 SGHDN and CDR2 FVKESK. Between the V and J ends, shortened by 6 bases and 6 bases respectively, the junction contains 12 bases. Inclusive of the bounding cysteine and phenylalanine, the CDR3 is 13 residues long. The CDR3 DNA has 39 bases and is translated from base 1.